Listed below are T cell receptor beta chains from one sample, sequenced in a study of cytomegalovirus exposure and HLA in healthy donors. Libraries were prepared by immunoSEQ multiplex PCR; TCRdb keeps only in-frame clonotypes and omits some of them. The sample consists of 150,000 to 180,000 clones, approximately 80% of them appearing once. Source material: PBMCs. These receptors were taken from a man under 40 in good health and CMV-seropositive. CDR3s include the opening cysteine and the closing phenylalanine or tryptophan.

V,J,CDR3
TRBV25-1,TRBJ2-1,CASSDLGAKNEQFF
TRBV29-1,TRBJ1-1,CSVWERNTEAFF
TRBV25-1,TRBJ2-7,CASSDFTATNEQYF
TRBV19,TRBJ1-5,CASSMKTSQPQHF
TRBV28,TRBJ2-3,CASSTISPSPDTQYF
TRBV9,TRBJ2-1,CASSPFLAGVNEQFF
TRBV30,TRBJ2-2,CAWSELAGGHGELFF
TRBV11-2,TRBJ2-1,CASSPGTGLDNEQFF
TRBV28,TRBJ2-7,CASRATTGYEQYF
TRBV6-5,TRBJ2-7,CASSRLAGAYEQYF
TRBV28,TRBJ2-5,CASSPWTGTYQETQYF
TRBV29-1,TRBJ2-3,CSVEGAPTYGTDTQYF
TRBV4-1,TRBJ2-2,CASSLWTSGNTGELFF
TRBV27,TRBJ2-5,CASSHHRPSGTRKETQYF
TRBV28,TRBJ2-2,CASSSTFIYSGRGNTGELFF
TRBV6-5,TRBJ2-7,CASSYTRTSGTYEQYF
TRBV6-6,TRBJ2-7,CASSSTQTYEQYF
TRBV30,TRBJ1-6,CAWSSSTGDSPLHF
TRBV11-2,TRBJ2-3,CASSFPGADTQYF
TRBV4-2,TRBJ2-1,CASSQDGLAGGPSSYNEQFF
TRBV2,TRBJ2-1,CASSAGIYNEQFF
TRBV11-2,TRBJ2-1,CASSLTSGRNEQFF
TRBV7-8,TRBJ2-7,CASSLGLAVRGEQYF
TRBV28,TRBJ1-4,CASSFTQTTLNEKLFF
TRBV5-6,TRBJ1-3,CATGQSSGNTIYF
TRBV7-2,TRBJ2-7,CASSLSSYEQYF
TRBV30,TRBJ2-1,CAWSGGPRLAGVRYNEQFF
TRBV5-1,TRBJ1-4,CASSPTGRDEKLFF
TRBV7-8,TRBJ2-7,CASSLAHGLENEQYF
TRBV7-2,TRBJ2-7,CASSLEGQRTYEQYF
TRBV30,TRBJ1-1,CAWSGQGTNTEAFF
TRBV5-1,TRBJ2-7,CASSLFGASGNSYEQYF
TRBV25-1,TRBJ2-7,CASSDGQGEQYF
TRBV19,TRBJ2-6,CASSPRQGPGANVLTF
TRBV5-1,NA,CASSLRTSGGSFYEQYF
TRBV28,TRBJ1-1,CASSVGQNTEAFF
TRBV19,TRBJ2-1,CASSIGAGGGNEQFF
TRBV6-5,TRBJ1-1,CASSYGGKNTEAFF
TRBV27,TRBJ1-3,CASSLSYSTGNTIYF
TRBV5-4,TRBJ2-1,CASAPNPKGSGSYNEQFF
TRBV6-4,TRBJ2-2,CASSDSTGELFF
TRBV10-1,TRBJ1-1,CASSESGVGTEAFF
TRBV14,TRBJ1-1,CASSQYRGGGTEAFF
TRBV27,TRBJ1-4,CASRSRGLGEKLFF
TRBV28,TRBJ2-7,CATIGASGSYEQYF
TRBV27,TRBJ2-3,CASRMQGRATTDTQYF
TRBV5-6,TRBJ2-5,CASSSGQPQETQYF
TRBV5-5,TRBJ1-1,CASRLGQGEAFF
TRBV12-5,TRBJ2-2,CASGLGTGQNTGELFF
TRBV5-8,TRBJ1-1,CASSPVMEEYSEAFF
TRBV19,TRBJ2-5,CASSISSIETQYF
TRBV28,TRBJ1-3,CASSLSQGGNTIYF
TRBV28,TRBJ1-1,CASSLPGARAFF
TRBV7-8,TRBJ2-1,CASSLGGANNEQFF
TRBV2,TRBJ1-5,CASSRGQVNQPQHF